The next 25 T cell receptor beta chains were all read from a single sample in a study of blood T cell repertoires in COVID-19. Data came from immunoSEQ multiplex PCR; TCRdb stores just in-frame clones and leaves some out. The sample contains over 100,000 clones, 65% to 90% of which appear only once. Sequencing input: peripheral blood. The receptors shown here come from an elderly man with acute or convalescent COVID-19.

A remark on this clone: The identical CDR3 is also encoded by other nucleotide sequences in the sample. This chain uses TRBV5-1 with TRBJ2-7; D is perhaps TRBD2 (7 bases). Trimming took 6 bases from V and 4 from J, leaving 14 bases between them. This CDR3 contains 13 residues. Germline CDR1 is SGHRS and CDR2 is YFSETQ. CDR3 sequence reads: CASTRGGAYEQYF. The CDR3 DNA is TGCGCCAGCACCCGAGGGGGGGCTTACGAGCAGTACTTC.

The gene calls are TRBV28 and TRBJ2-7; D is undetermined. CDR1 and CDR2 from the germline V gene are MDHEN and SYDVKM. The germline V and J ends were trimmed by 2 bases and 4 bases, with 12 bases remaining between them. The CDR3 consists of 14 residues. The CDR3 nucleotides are TGTGCCAGCAGTTTACCCCTCCACAGTTACGAGCAGTACTTC. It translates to CASSLPLHSYEQYF.

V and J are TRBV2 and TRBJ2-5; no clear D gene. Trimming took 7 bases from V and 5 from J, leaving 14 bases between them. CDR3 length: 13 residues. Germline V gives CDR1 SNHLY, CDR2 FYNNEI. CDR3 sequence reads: CASIGSRRETQYF. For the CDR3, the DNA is TGTGCCAGCATTGGGTCTCGGCGGGAGACCCAGTACTTC.

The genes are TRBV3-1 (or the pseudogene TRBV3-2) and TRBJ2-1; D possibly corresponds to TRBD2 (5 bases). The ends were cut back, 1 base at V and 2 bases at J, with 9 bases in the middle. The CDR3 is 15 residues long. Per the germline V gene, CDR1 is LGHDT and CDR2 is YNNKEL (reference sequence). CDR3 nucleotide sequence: TGTGCCAGCAGCCAAGGAGCCGGGACCTACAATGAGCAGTTCTTC. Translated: CASSQGAGTYNEQFF.

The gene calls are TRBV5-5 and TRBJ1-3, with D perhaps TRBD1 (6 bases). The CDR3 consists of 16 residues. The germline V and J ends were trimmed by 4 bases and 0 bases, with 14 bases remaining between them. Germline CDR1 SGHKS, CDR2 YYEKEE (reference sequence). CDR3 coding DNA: TGTGCCAGCAGCCTTCAGACAGGCGGCTCTGGAAACACCATATATTTT. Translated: CASSLQTGGSGNTIYF.

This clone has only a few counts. The CDR3 here is CASSGRLAGGPSTQYF. CDR3 in DNA: TGTGCCAGCAGTGGCAGACTAGCGGGGGGGCCCAGTACGCAGTATTTT. V and J are TRBV27 and TRBJ2-3, with TRBD2 matching 14 bases. Germline V lookup: CDR1 MNHEY, CDR2 SMNVEV (reference sequence). The CDR3 contains 16 residues. Trimming at V came to 5 bases and at J to 8 bases, leaving 9 bases not matched to a gene.

Here the CDR3 DNA reads TGTGCCAGCAGTCAAGGAGGGCAGTTTAGGAATCAGCCCCAGCATTTT. It is translated as CASSQGGQFRNQPQHF. The chain joins TRBV6-1 to TRBJ1-5, with D unclear. V was clipped by 5 bases and J by 4 bases, with 18 bases between them. This CDR3 is built from 16 residues. Germline CDR1 MNHNS, CDR2 SASEGT.

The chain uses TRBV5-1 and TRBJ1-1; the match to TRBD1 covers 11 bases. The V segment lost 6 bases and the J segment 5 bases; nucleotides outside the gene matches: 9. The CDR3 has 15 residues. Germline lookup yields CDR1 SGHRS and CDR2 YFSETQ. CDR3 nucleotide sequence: TGCGCCAGCACAGTCGCTGGGACAGGGGGAACTGAAGCTTTCTTT. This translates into CASTVAGTGGTEAFF.

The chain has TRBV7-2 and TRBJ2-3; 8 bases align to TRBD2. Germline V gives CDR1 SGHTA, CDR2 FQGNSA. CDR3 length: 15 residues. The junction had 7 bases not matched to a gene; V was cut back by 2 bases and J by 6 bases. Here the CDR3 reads CASSLLGLATDTQYF. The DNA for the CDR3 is TGTGCCAGCAGCTTACTTGGACTAGCCACGGATACGCAGTATTTT.

CDR3 nucleotide sequence: TGTGCCAGCAGCCAAGATTACAGCTTATTTCAGCCCCAGCATTTT. The encoded protein is CASSQDYSLFQPQHF. The chain links TRBV3-1 (or the pseudogene TRBV3-2) to TRBJ1-5; the D is unclear. The CDR3 consists of 15 residues. Germline values: CDR1 LGHDT, CDR2 YNNKEL (reference sequence). The germline V and J ends were trimmed by 0 bases and 6 bases, with 12 bases remaining between them.

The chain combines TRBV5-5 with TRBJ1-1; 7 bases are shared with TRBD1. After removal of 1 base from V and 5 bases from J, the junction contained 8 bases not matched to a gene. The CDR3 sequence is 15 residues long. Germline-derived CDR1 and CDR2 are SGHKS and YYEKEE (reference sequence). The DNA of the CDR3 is TGTGCCAGCAGCTTGAAAGGGGGCGCGGGAACTGAAGCTTTCTTT. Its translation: CASSLKGGAGTEAFF.

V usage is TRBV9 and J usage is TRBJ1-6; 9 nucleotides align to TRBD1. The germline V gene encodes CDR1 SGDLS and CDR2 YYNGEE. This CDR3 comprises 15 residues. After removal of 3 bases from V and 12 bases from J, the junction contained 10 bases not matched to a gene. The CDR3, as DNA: TGTGCCAGCAGCGGGGGGGACAGGGAGGTAGAACCCCTCCACTTT. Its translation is CASSGGDREVEPLHF. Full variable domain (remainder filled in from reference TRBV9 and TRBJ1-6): DSGVTQTPKHLITATGQRVTLRCSPRSGDLSVYWYQQSLDQGLQFLIQYYNGEERAKGNILERFSAQQFPDLHSELNLSSLELGDSALYFCASSGGDREVEPLHFGNGTRLTVT.

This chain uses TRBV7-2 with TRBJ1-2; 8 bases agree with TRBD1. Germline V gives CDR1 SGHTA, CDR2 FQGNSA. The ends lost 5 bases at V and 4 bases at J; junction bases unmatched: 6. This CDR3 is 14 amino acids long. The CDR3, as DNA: TGTGCCAGCAGCCGTGACAGGGGTAGCTATGGCTACACCTTC. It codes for CASSRDRGSYGYTF.

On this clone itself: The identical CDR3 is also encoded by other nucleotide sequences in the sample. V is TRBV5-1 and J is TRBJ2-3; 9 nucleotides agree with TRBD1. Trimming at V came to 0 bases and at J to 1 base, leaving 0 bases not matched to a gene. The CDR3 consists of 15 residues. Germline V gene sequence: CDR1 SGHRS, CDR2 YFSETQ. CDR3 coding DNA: TGCGCCAGCAGCTTGGGGACAGGGGGCACAGATACGCAGTATTTT. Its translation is CASSLGTGGTDTQYF.

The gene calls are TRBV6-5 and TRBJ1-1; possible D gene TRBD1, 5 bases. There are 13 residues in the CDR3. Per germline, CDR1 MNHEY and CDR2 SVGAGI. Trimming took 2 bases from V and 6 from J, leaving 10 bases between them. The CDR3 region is CASSYPGRAEAFF. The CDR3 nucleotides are TGTGCCAGCAGTTACCCAGGGAGGGCTGAAGCTTTCTTT.

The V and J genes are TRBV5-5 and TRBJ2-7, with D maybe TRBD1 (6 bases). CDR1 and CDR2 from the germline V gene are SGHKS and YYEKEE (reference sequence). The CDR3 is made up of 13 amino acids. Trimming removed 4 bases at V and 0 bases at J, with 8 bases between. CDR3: CASSMTGSYEQYF. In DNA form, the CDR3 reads TGTGCCAGCAGCATGACAGGCTCCTACGAGCAGTACTTC. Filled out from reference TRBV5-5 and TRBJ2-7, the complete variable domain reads DAGVTQSPTHLIKTRGQQVTLRCSPISGHKSVSWYQQVLGQGPQFIFQYYEKEERGRGNFPDRFSARQFPNYSSELNVNALLLGDSALYLCASSMTGSYEQYFGPGTRLTVT.

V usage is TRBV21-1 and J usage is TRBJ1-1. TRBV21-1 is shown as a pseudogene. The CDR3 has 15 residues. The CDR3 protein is CASSKGCGLGTEAFF. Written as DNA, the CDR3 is TGTGCCAGCAGCAAAGGGTGCGGGCTGGGGACTGAAGCTTTCTTT.

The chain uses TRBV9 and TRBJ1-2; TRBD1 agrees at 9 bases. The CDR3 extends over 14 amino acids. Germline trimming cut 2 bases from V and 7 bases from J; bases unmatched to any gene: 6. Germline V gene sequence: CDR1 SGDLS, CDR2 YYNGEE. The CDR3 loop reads CASSVDRGDAGYTF. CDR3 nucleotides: TGTGCCAGCAGCGTCGACAGGGGGGATGCTGGCTACACCTTC.

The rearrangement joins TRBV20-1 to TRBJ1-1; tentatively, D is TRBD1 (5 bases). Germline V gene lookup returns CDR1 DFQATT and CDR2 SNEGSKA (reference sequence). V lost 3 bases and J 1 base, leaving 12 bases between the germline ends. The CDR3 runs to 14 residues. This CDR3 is CSASQGRGNTEAFF. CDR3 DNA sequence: TGCAGTGCTAGTCAGGGTCGAGGGAACACTGAAGCTTTCTTT.

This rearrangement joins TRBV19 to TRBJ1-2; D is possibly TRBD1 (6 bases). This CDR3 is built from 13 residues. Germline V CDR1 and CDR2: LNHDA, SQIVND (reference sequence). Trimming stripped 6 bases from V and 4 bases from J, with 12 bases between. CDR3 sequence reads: CASSNREGYGYTF. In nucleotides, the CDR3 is TGTGCCAGTAGCAACAGGGAGGGCTATGGCTACACCTTC.

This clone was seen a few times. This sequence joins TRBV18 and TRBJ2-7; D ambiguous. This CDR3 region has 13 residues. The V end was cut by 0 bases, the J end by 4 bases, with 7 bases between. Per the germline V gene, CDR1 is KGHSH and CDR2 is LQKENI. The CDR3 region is CASSPPSLYEQYF. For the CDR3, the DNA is TGTGCCAGCTCACCACCAAGCCTTTACGAGCAGTACTTC.

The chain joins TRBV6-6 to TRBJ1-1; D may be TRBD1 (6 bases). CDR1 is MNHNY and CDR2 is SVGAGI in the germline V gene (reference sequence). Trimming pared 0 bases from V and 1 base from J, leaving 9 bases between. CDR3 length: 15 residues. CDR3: CASSYSWTANTEAFF. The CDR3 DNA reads TGTGCCAGCAGTTACTCTTGGACAGCGAACACTGAAGCTTTCTTT.

CDR3 residues: CSVAGLANTGELFF. The CDR3 bases are TGCAGCGTTGCCGGACTAGCGAACACCGGGGAGCTGTTTTTT. The chain links TRBV29-1 to TRBJ2-2, with 7 bases aligning to TRBD2. After removal of 4 bases from V and 0 bases from J, the junction contained 2 bases not matched to a gene. CDR1 and CDR2 (germline): SQVTM, ANQGSEA. This CDR3 contains 14 residues.

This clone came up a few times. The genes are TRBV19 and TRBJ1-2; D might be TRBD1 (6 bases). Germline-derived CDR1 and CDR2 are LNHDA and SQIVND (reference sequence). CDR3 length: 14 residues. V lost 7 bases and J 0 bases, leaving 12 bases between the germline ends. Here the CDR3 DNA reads TGTGCCAGTAACGAGGACAGTGCTAACTATGGCTACACCTTC. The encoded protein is CASNEDSANYGYTF.

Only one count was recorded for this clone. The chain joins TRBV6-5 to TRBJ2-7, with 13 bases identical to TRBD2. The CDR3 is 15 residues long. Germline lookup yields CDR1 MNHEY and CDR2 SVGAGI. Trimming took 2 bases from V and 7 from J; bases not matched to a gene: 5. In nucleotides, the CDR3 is TGTGCCAGCAGTTACGGGACTAGCGGGACTTTTGAGCAGTACTTC. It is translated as CASSYGTSGTFEQYF.